These T cell receptor beta chains were read from a single sample in a study of molecular identifiers for immune sequencing clone quantification. MiXCR, run by TCRdb on the PCR reads, gives a single entry per CDR3 protein. The sample shows a few hundred thousand distinct CDR3 sequences, roughly 26% of them seen only once. Source material: naive CD8+ T cells from blood, with Jurkat cell RNA spiked in. These receptors were collected from a human donor in good health. Some libraries in this study had Jurkat cell RNA spiked in. Both conserved end residues are part of each CDR3. Fields, in order: V gene, CDR3 protein.

V gene: TRBV28; CDR3 protein: CASNAGSIPEADTQYF
V gene: TRBV9; CDR3 protein: CASSVGGTLGYEQYF
V gene: TRBV6-5; CDR3 protein: CATKPDRGKQETQYF
V gene: TRBV7-6; CDR3 protein: CASSAETGELFF
V gene: TRBV14; CDR3 protein: CASSQGQFEQYF
V gene: TRBV28; CDR3 protein: CASSRDSDTQYF
V gene: TRBV6-6; CDR3 protein: CASSLDSLYSNRPQHF
V gene: TRBV7-7; CDR3 protein: CASSQGPSNGELFF
V gene: TRBV4-1; CDR3 protein: CASSPRPTSGGYNEQFF
V gene: TRBV5-4; CDR3 protein: CASSLGTGGPMVQYF
V gene: TRBV7-2; CDR3 protein: CASSLARSGYEKLFF
V gene: TRBV2; CDR3 protein: CASSEVIKLGNLPQHF
V gene: TRBV5-1; CDR3 protein: CASATETDTQYF
V gene: TRBV4-3; CDR3 protein: CASSQDRGRAETQYF
V gene: TRBV5-1; CDR3 protein: CASSYPIDVAGNSASTDTQYF
V gene: TRBV3-1; CDR3 protein: CASSQDPSGVSYEQYF
V gene: TRBV9; CDR3 protein: CASSVDGRPTGANVLTF
V gene: TRBV24-1; CDR3 protein: CATSDIGGELFF
V gene: TRBV27; CDR3 protein: CASSRAGMNEQYF
V gene: TRBV5-6; CDR3 protein: CASSLGEGDAREKLFF
V gene: TRBV4-3; CDR3 protein: CASSLYKAGSLLLGYTF
V gene: TRBV5-3; CDR3 protein: CASSPRGSGPSYGQYF
V gene: TRBV2; CDR3 protein: CASSVRVADTQYF
V gene: TRBV6-6; CDR3 protein: CASNGYGVEQYF
V gene: TRBV20-1; CDR3 protein: CSAPLAGLNTGELFF
V gene: TRBV30; CDR3 protein: CAWEEGGLGTEAFF
V gene: TRBV28; CDR3 protein: CASSLGGQTLF
V gene: TRBV7-2; CDR3 protein: CASSSRDATNELLLF
V gene: TRBV19; CDR3 protein: CASSMEGTYSNQPQHF
V gene: TRBV20-1; CDR3 protein: CSAGLAGGSYEQYF
V gene: TRBV15; CDR3 protein: CATSLTEETQYF
V gene: TRBV7-9; CDR3 protein: CASSLGQLEAFF
V gene: TRBV2; CDR3 protein: CASRPDSSTDTQYF
V gene: TRBV7-6; CDR3 protein: CAGSLALGQGEQYF
V gene: TRBV29-1; CDR3 protein: CSVEDERAWRGEQFF
V gene: TRBV4-1; CDR3 protein: CASSQDLFLNSPLHF
V gene: TRBV3-1; CDR3 protein: CVSSQWGPAGDTEAFF
V gene: TRBV28; CDR3 protein: CASSLRDRGSYEQYF
V gene: TRBV7-9; CDR3 protein: CASSLHGGTYEQYF
V gene: TRBV4-3; CDR3 protein: CASSHVAGNAETQYF
V gene: TRBV20-1; CDR3 protein: CSARDGGMGSAYNEQFF